This TCR beta chain was recovered during a study of response to subunit inactivated influenza vaccine. Findings of the study overall: It was suggested by the authors that few new T cells are recruited by each seasonal influenza vaccination.

The table lists this clonotype with a few counts. Its antigen is as yet unknown. TCRdb processed the RT-PCR reads anew with MiXCR; each CDR3 protein has one entry. The top ten hold 10% of the sample, which has about 620,000 distinct CDR3 sequences, 12% seen once. From germline, CDR1 is SQVTM and CDR2 ANQGSEA. This CDR3 is built from 14 residues. With V trimmed by 7 bases and J by 4 bases, 6 bases remained unmatched. This chain uses TRBV29-1 with TRBJ2-2; 10 nucleotides align to TRBD2. This clonotype was sampled from a man in his fifties who received an inactivated influenza vaccine. The material sequenced was PBMCs from blood, taken on the day of vaccination. The CDR3 DNA reads as TGCAGCGGATCACTAGCGGGGTTCACCGGGGAGCTGTTTTTT. It yields the protein CSGSLAGFTGELFF.